Each of the 4 T cell receptor beta chains below was sequenced from the same sample in a study of T cell responses to AZD1222 COVID-19 vaccine. Libraries were prepared by immunoSEQ multiplex PCR; TCRdb keeps only in-frame clonotypes and omits some of them. Here the sample spans 75,000 to 90,000 clones, 70% to 90% being singletons. Sequenced here: peripheral blood, sampled 28 days after the second AZD1222 dose. The source is an adult who received the AZD1222 COVID-19 vaccine.

V is TRBV7-2 and J is TRBJ1-1; a possible D gene is TRBD1 (5 bases). Germline-derived CDR1 and CDR2 are SGHTA and FQGNSA. This CDR3 has 16 amino acids. V dropped 1 base and J dropped 0 bases, with 12 bases sitting between them. The CDR3 coding sequence is TGTGCCAGCAGCTTAGGGGCCCCAGGGCTGAACACTGAAGCTTTCTTT. Translation gives CASSLGAPGLNTEAFF. The full variable domain, with the rest looked up from reference TRBV7-2 and TRBJ1-1, is GAGVSQSPSNKVTEKGKDVELRCDPISGHTALYWYRQSLGQGLEFLIYFQGNSAPDKSGLPSDRFSAERTGGSVSTLTIQRTQQEDSAVYLCASSLGAPGLNTEAFFGQGTRLTVV.

The chain has TRBV14 and TRBJ2-7; possible D gene TRBD2, 6 bases. The CDR3 length is 14 residues. Germline CDR1 and CDR2: SGHDN and FVKESK. V gave up 1 base and J gave up 5 bases, with 12 bases separating them. CDR3 residues: CASSQGGGSHEQYF. The CDR3, as DNA: TGTGCCAGCAGCCAAGGTGGAGGGAGCCACGAGCAGTACTTC.

The J gene is TRBJ2-2, the V gene TRBV6-5; no clear D gene. CDR1 is MNHEY, CDR2 SVGAGI, per germline. Trimming stripped 10 bases from V and 5 bases from J, with 8 bases between. The CDR3 runs to 11 residues. The CDR3 region is CATGRTGELFF. In DNA form, the CDR3 reads TGTGCCACCGGGCGGACCGGGGAGCTGTTTTTT.

The V and J genes are TRBV28 and TRBJ2-1; 11 bases match TRBD2. The germline V gene encodes CDR1 MDHEN and CDR2 SYDVKM. Trimming took 6 bases from V and 4 from J; bases not matched to a gene: 8. The CDR3 totals 16 residues. CDR3 residues: CASSPLAGASYNEQFF. The CDR3 nucleotides are TGTGCCAGCAGCCCACTAGCGGGGGCTTCTTACAATGAGCAGTTCTTC.